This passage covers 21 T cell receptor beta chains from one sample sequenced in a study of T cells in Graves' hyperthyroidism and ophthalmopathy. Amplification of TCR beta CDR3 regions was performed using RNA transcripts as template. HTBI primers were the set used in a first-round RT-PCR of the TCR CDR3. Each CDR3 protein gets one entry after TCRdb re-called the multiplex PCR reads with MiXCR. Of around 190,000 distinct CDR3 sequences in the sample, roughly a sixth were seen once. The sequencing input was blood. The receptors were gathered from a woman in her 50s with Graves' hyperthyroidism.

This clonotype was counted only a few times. In DNA, the CDR3 is TGTGCCAGCAGCCAAGAGGGACAGTCTTACGAGCAGTACTTC. Protein product: CASSQEGQSYEQYF. V usage is TRBV4-2 and J usage is TRBJ2-7; the match to TRBD1 covers 7 bases. Germline values: CDR1 LGHNA, CDR2 YNFKEQ. The V segment lost 0 bases and the J segment 4 bases; nucleotides outside the gene matches: 3. The length of the CDR3 is 14 residues.

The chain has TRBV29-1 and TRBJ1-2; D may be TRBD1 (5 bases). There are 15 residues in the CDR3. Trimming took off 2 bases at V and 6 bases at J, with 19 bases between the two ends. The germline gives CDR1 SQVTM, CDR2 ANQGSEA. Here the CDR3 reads CSVEWPPPGQDGYTF. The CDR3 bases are TGCAGCGTTGAATGGCCCCCGCCGGGGCAGGATGGCTACACCTTC.

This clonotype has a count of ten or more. CDR3 region: CASRRDVAYEQYF. CDR3 DNA: TGCGCCAGCAGAAGGGACGTAGCCTACGAGCAGTACTTC. V gene TRBV5-1 combines with J gene TRBJ2-7; either TRBD1 or TRBD2 may supply D (5 bases each). The CDR3 is 13 amino acids. With 5 bases removed from V and 2 bases from J, the gap between germline ends came to 11 bases. Germline lookup yields CDR1 SGHRS and CDR2 YFSETQ. Variable domain in full (rest from reference TRBV5-1 and TRBJ2-7): KAGVTQTPRYLIKTRGQQVTLSCSPISGHRSVSWYQQTPGQGLQFLFEYFSETQRNKGNFPGRFSGRQFSNSRSEMNVSTLELGDSALYLCASRRDVAYEQYFGPGTRLTVT.

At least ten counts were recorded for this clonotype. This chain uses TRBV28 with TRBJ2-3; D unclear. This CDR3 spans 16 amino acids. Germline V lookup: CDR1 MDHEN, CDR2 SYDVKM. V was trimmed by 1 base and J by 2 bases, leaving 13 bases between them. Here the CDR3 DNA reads TGTGCCAGCAGTTTATCCGGCCAGAGCCTCACAGATACGCAGTATTTT. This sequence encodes CASSLSGQSLTDTQYF. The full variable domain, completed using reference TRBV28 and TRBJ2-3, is DVKVTQSSRYLVKRTGEKVFLECVQDMDHENMFWYRQDPGLGLRLIYFSYDVKMKEKGDIPEGYSVSREKKERFSLILESASTNQTSMYLCASSLSGQSLTDTQYFGPGTRLTVL.

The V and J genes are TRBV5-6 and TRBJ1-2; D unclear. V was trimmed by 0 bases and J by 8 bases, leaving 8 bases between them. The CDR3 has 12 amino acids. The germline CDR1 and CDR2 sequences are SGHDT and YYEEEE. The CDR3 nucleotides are TGTGCCAGCAGCTTGGACCTTAGGGGCTACACCTTC. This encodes CASSLDLRGYTF. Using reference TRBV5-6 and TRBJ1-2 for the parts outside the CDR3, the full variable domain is DAGVTQSPTHLIKTRGQQVTLRCSPKSGHDTVSWYQQALGQGPQFIFQYYEEEERQRGNFPDRFSGHQFPNYSSELNVNALLLGDSALYLCASSLDLRGYTFGSGTRLTVV.

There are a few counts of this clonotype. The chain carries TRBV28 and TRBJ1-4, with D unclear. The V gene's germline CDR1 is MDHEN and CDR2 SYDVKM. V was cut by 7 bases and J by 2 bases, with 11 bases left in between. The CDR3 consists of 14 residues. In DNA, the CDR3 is TGTGCCAGCACTCAGGAGGAGACTAATGAAAAACTGTTTTTT. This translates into CASTQEETNEKLFF.

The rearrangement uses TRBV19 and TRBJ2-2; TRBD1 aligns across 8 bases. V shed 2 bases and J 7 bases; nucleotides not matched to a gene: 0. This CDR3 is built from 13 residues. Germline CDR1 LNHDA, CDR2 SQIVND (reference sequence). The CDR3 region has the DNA TGTGCCAGTAGTATAACAGGGGGCGGGGAGCTGTTTTTT. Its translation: CASSITGGGELFF.

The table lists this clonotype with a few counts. The CDR3 bases are TGCAGTGCTATTCGGATCCTAGCGGGAGAGGTAGAGACCCAGTACTTC. Translating it yields CSAIRILAGEVETQYF. V gene TRBV20-1 combines with J gene TRBJ2-5; TRBD2 matches at 10 bases. CDR1 and CDR2 from the germline V gene are DFQATT and SNEGSKA (reference sequence). This CDR3 region has 16 residues. V lost 4 bases, J lost 4 bases, and 12 bases stayed unmatched.

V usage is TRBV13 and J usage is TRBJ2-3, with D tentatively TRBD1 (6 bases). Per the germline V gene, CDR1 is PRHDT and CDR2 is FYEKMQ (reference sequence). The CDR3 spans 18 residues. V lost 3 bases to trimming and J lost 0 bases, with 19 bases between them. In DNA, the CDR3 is TGTGCCAGCAGCTTCCCACCATCTCAGGGGTGGAGCACAGATACGCAGTATTTT. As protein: CASSFPPSQGWSTDTQYF.

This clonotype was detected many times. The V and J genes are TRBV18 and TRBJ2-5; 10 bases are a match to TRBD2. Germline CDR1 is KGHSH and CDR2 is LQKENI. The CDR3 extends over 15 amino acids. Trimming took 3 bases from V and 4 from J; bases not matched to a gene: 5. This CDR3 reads CASSPSSGSGETQYF. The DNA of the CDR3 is TGTGCCAGCTCACCGTCTAGCGGGAGCGGAGAGACCCAGTACTTC.

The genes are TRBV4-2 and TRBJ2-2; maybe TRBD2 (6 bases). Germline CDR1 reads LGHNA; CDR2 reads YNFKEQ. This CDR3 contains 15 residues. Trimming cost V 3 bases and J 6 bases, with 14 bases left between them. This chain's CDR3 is CASSQGGGFAGELFF. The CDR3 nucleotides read TGTGCCAGCAGCCAGGGAGGAGGGTTCGCCGGGGAGCTGTTTTTT.

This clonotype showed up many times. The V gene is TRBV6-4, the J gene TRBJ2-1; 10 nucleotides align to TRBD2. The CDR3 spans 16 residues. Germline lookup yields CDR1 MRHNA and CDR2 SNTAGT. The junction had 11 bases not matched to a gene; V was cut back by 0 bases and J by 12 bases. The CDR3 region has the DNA TGTGCCAGCAGTGACTCAGCGGGAGGGCTCACCTTAAGGCAGTTCTTC. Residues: CASSDSAGGLTLRQFF.

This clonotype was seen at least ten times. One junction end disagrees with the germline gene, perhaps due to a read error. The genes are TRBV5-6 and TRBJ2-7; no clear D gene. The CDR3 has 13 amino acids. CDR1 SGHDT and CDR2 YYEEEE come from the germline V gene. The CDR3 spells CASSLANSHEQYF. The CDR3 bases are TGTGCCAGCAGCTTGGCCAACTCCCACGAGCAGTACTTC. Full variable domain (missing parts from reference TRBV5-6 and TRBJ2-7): DAGVTQSPTHLIKTRGQQVTLRCSPKSGHDTVSWYQQALGQGPQFIFQYYEEEERQRGNFPDRFSGHQFPNYSSELNVNALLLGDSALYLCASSLANSHEQYFGPGTRLTVT.

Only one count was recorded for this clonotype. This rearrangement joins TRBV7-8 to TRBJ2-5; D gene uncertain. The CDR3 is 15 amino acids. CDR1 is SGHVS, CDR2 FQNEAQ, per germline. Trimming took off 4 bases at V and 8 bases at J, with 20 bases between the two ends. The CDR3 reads CASSSLRGEQGTQYF. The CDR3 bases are TGTGCCAGCAGCTCCCTTCGTGGGGAACAAGGAACCCAGTACTTC.

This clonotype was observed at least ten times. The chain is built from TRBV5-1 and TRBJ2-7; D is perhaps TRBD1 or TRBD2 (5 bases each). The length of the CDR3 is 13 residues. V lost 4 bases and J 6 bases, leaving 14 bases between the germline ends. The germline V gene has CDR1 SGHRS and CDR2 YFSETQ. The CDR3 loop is CASSRDRAGEQYF. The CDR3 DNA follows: TGCGCCAGCAGCCGGGACCGCGCGGGCGAGCAGTACTTC.

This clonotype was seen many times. The DNA for the CDR3 is TGCAGTGCTAGAAAAGTCCGAGGACAGGGGGCCCAGACTAGAGCTGACAATGAGCAGTTCTTC. Its translation is CSARKVRGQGAQTRADNEQFF. V usage is TRBV20-1 and J usage is TRBJ2-1; the match to TRBD1 covers 11 bases. CDR3 length: 21 residues. Germline CDR1 and CDR2: DFQATT and SNEGSKA (reference sequence). The V segment lost 2 bases and the J segment 5 bases; nucleotides outside the gene matches: 23.

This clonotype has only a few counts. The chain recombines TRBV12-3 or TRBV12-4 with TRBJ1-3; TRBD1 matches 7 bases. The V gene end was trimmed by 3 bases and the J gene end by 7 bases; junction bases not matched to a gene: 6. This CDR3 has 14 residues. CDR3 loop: CASSFGQVGNTIYF. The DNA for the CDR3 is TGTGCCAGCAGTTTCGGACAGGTTGGGAACACCATATATTTT.

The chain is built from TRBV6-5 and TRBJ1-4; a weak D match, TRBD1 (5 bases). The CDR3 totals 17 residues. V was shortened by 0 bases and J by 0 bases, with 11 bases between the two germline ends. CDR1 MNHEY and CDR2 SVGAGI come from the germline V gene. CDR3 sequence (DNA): TGTGCCAGCAGTTACTCGGGGCAGATTGCAACTAATGAAAAACTGTTTTTT. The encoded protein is CASSYSGQIATNEKLFF.

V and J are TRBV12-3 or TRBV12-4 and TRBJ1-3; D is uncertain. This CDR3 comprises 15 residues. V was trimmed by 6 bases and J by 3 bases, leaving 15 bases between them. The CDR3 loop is CASSTPAWSGNTIYF. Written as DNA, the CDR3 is TGTGCCAGCAGCACCCCTGCATGGAGTGGAAACACCATATATTTT.

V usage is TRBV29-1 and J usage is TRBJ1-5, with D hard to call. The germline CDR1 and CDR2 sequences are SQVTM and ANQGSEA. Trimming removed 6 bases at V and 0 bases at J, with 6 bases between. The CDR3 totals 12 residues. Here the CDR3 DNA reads TGCAGCGTGCAGAATAGCAATCAGCCCCAGCATTTT. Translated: CSVQNSNQPQHF.

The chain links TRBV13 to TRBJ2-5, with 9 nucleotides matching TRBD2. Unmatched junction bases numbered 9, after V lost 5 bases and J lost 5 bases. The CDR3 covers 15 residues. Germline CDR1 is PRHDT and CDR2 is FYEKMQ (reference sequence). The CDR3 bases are TGTGCCAGCAGCCCCCGGGTAGCGGGAGAGGAGACCCAGTACTTC. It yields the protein CASSPRVAGEETQYF.